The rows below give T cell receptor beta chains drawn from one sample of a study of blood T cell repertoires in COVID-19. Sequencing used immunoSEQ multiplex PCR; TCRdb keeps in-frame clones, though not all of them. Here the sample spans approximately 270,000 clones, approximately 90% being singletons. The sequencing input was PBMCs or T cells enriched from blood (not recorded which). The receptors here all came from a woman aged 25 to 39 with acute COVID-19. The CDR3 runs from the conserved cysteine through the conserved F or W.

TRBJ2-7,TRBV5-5,CASSPIAGGTYEQYF
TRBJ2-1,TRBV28,CASSLRQIIINEQFF
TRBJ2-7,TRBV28,CASSRTSGTVSYEQYF
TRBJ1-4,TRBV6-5,CASRAGTGDEKLFF
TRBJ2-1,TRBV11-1,CASSLAEHEQFF
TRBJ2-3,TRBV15,CATSRARLAGTDTQYF
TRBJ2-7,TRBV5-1,CASRQGSSYEQYF
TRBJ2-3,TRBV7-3,CASSLYGTGGGTDTQYF
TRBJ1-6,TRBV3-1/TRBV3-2,CASSQVTTQNSPLHF
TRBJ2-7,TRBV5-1,CASSPSTGTTTYEQYF
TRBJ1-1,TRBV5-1,CASSLGQGGEAFF
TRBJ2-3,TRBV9,CASSPYESSQYF
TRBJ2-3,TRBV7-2,CASSVSGRGTDTQYF
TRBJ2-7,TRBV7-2,CASSLAGAPGEQYF
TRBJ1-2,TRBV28,CASRHRQGGNYGYTF
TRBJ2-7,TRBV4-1,CASSQEPRAGAYEQYF
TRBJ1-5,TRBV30,CAWSPGSQPQHF
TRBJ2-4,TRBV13,CASSLQGARNIQYF
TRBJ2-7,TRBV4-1,CASSPPRLQYEQYF
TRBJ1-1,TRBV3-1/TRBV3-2,CASSQAQGVGTPEAFF
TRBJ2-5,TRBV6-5,CASSYGPHQETQYF
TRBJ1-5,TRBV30,CAWSQRGSAPQHF
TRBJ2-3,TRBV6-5,CASSSAGGADTQYF
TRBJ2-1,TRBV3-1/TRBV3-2,CASSLGTSGNNEQFF
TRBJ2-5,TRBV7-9,CASSLNRGLAGMETQYF
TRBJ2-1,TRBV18,CASSSQGVHNEQFF
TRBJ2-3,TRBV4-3,CASSQGAGGGTDTQYF
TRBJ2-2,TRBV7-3,CASSSTGHQNTGELFF
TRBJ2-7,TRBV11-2,CASSLVGNSRHSYEQYF
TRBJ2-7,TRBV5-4,CASNPTGTMNEQYF
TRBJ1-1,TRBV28,CASSRGGHMNTEAFF
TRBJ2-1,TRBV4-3,CASSQVAGVYNEQFF
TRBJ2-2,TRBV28,CASSLTSGANTGELFF